These T cell receptor beta chains were read from a single sample in a study of a mutant IDH1 vaccine in newly diagnosed glioma. Sequenced by immunoSEQ multiplex PCR; TCRdb stores in-frame clones only, minus some. The sample holds about 120,000 clones, about 90% seen once. Antigens of these TCRs are unknown. The specimen was PBMCs, collected from a glioma patient whose treatment included an IDH1 peptide vaccine. The source of these receptors is a woman in her forties or fifties with glioma. CDR3s include the opening cysteine and the closing phenylalanine or tryptophan. A D gene is named only where the DNA matches it firmly. Rows may omit the clone size; those that give it use once, few, many or a size class.

clone size: NA
V gene: TRBV28
D gene: NA
J gene: TRBJ2-7
CDR3 DNA: TGTGCCAGCAGTTTACGGGGGCGGGCCTACGAGCAGTACTTC
CDR3 protein: CASSLRGRAYEQYF

clone size: NA
V gene: TRBV7-9
D gene: TRBD1
J gene: TRBJ1-4
CDR3 DNA: TGTGCCAGCACGGGACAGGGGTTTGAAAAACTGTTTTTT
CDR3 protein: CASTGQGFEKLFF

clone size: NA
V gene: TRBV7-2
D gene: TRBD2
J gene: TRBJ2-5
CDR3 DNA: TGTGCCAGCGGCAGACTCGCTAGCGGGGCAAAAGAGACCCAGTACTTC
CDR3 protein: CASGRLASGAKETQYF

clone size: NA
V gene: TRBV6-5
D gene: NA
J gene: TRBJ2-3
CDR3 DNA: TGTGCCAGCAGTTACGTCGGATTCACAGATACGCAGTATTTT
CDR3 protein: CASSYVGFTDTQYF

clone size: NA
V gene: TRBV6-5
D gene: NA
J gene: TRBJ1-5
CDR3 DNA: TGTGCCAGCCCTGGCTTCTGGCAGCCCCAGCATTTT
CDR3 protein: CASPGFWQPQHF

clone size: NA
V gene: TRBV29-1
D gene: NA
J gene: TRBJ2-5
CDR3 DNA: TGCAGCGCTGGGACATTTAAAGAGACCCAGTACTTC
CDR3 protein: CSAGTFKETQYF

clone size: NA
V gene: TRBV7-2
D gene: NA
J gene: TRBJ1-1
CDR3 DNA: TGTGCCAGCAGCCTGGACAGGAACACTGAAGCTTTCTTT
CDR3 protein: CASSLDRNTEAFF

clone size: NA
V gene: TRBV28
D gene: NA
J gene: TRBJ2-5
CDR3 DNA: TGTGCCAGCAGTTTACCTGGTAGCCTGGAGACCCAGTACTTC
CDR3 protein: CASSLPGSLETQYF

clone size: NA
V gene: TRBV6-1
D gene: TRBD1
J gene: TRBJ1-4
CDR3 DNA: TGTGCCAGCAGTGAGGGACAGCAACTTAATGAAAAACTGTTTTTT
CDR3 protein: CASSEGQQLNEKLFF

clone size: NA
V gene: TRBV5-1
D gene: NA
J gene: TRBJ2-2
CDR3 DNA: TGCGCCAGCAGCTTAGGGAACACCGGGGAGCTGTTTTTT
CDR3 protein: CASSLGNTGELFF

clone size: NA
V gene: TRBV18
D gene: TRBD1
J gene: TRBJ1-2
CDR3 DNA: TGTGCCAGCTCAAGGACAGAGGGACAGCACTATGGCTACACCTTC
CDR3 protein: CASSRTEGQHYGYTF

clone size: NA
V gene: TRBV14
D gene: NA
J gene: TRBJ2-7
CDR3 DNA: TGTGCCAGCAGCCTTCTAGCGCGGCCCACCTACGAGCAGTACTTC
CDR3 protein: CASSLLARPTYEQYF

clone size: NA
V gene: TRBV6-5
D gene: TRBD1
J gene: TRBJ1-6
CDR3 DNA: TGTGCCAGCAGTTACGGGGAGGGGGCGAGCTCACCCCTCCACTTT
CDR3 protein: CASSYGEGASSPLHF

clone size: few
V gene: TRBV18
D gene: NA
J gene: TRBJ2-2
CDR3 DNA: TGTGCCAGCTCACTTATGTTCGCCGTAATGGCGAACACCGGGGAGCTGTTTTTT
CDR3 protein: CASSLMFAVMANTGELFF

clone size: once
V gene: TRBV7-2
D gene: TRBD2
J gene: TRBJ2-3
CDR3 DNA: TGTGCCAGCAGCGTACGACTAGCATACACAGATACGCAGTATTTT
CDR3 protein: CASSVRLAYTDTQYF

clone size: NA
V gene: TRBV7-9
D gene: TRBD2
J gene: TRBJ2-5
CDR3 DNA: TGTGCCAGCAGCCCAGGGAGGGGCACAGAGACCCAGTACTTC
CDR3 protein: CASSPGRGTETQYF

clone size: NA
V gene: TRBV2
D gene: TRBD1
J gene: TRBJ1-6
CDR3 DNA: TGTGCCGCTCGACAGGGACCATATAATTCACCCCTCCACTTT
CDR3 protein: CAARQGPYNSPLHF

clone size: NA
V gene: TRBV9
D gene: NA
J gene: TRBJ2-2
CDR3 DNA: TGTGCCAGCAGCGTAGGGGGTGAGAGGAACACCGGGGAGCTGTTTTTT
CDR3 protein: CASSVGGERNTGELFF

clone size: few
V gene: TRBV29-1
D gene: NA
J gene: TRBJ1-5
CDR3 DNA: TGCAGCGGAGGAGAGAGCAATCAGCCCCAGCATTTT
CDR3 protein: CSGGESNQPQHF

clone size: NA
V gene: TRBV6-5
D gene: NA
J gene: TRBJ1-1
CDR3 DNA: TGTGCCACCATGTCCGGGGTGGTTCTATCCACTGAAGCTTTCTTT
CDR3 protein: CATMSGVVLSTEAFF

clone size: NA
V gene: TRBV28
D gene: NA
J gene: TRBJ2-2
CDR3 DNA: TGTGCCAGCAGTTTGAGTAAAGCGGGCACCGGGGAGCTGTTTTTT
CDR3 protein: CASSLSKAGTGELFF

clone size: NA
V gene: TRBV29-1
D gene: NA
J gene: TRBJ2-5
CDR3 DNA: TGCAGCGTTCTAAAGGTAGGACGGACCAGAACGGAGACCCAGTACTTC
CDR3 protein: CSVLKVGRTRTETQYF

clone size: NA
V gene: TRBV6-1
D gene: NA
J gene: TRBJ2-1
CDR3 DNA: TGTGCCAGCAGTGCGGGCTACAATGAGCAGTTCTTC
CDR3 protein: CASSAGYNEQFF

clone size: NA
V gene: TRBV13
D gene: NA
J gene: TRBJ2-5
CDR3 DNA: TGTGCCAGCAGCCCCTTAGACAGGCCTCAAGAGACCCAGTACTTC
CDR3 protein: CASSPLDRPQETQYF

clone size: few
V gene: TRBV29-1
D gene: NA
J gene: TRBJ2-1
CDR3 DNA: TGCAGCGTTGAAAGGTATGAGAGGGCCAATGAGCAGTTCTTC
CDR3 protein: CSVERYERANEQFF

clone size: NA
V gene: TRBV5-8
D gene: TRBD2
J gene: TRBJ2-1
CDR3 DNA: TGTGCCAGCAGCTTTTCAGCGGGAGTTCTAAAAGGCTACAATGAGCAGTTCTTC
CDR3 protein: CASSFSAGVLKGYNEQFF

clone size: NA
V gene: TRBV28
D gene: NA
J gene: TRBJ2-3
CDR3 DNA: TGTGCCAGCAGGGTGAGCACAGATACGCAGTATTTT
CDR3 protein: CASRVSTDTQYF

clone size: NA
V gene: TRBV28
D gene: TRBD2
J gene: TRBJ2-7
CDR3 DNA: TGTGCCAGCAGTCCCCCGGGAGGGCCCTCCTACGAGCAGTACTTC
CDR3 protein: CASSPPGGPSYEQYF

clone size: NA
V gene: TRBV7-2
D gene: NA
J gene: TRBJ1-1
CDR3 DNA: TGTGCCAGCAGCTTAGGTATGAACACTGAAGCTTTCTTT
CDR3 protein: CASSLGMNTEAFF

clone size: NA
V gene: TRBV29-1
D gene: TRBD1
J gene: TRBJ1-1
CDR3 DNA: TGCAGCGTGGGGGGACAGGGGATGAGGGCGAACACTGAAGCTTTCTTT
CDR3 protein: CSVGGQGMRANTEAFF

clone size: NA
V gene: TRBV10-2
D gene: NA
J gene: TRBJ2-1
CDR3 DNA: TGCGCCAGCACTCGGGTCGCTAGGAACGAGCAGTTCTTC
CDR3 protein: CASTRVARNEQFF

clone size: NA
V gene: TRBV18
D gene: NA
J gene: TRBJ2-7
CDR3 DNA: TGTGCCAGCTCACGGGGATTGACCTCCTACGAGCAGTACTTC
CDR3 protein: CASSRGLTSYEQYF

clone size: NA
V gene: TRBV5-5
D gene: NA
J gene: TRBJ2-7
CDR3 DNA: TGTGCCAGCAGCAATAGGTTGGGGTTAGGAGAGCGGAGGATCTACGAGCAGTACTTC
CDR3 protein: CASSNRLGLGERRIYEQYF

clone size: NA
V gene: TRBV13
D gene: TRBD2
J gene: TRBJ2-1
CDR3 DNA: TGTGCCAGCAGCTTAATGTCTAGCGGGCTGAGCTCCTACAATGAGCAGTTCTTC
CDR3 protein: CASSLMSSGLSSYNEQFF

clone size: NA
V gene: TRBV28
D gene: NA
J gene: TRBJ1-5
CDR3 DNA: TGTGCCAGCACCTATCCTCCGGGAGGTCAGCCCCAGCATTTT
CDR3 protein: CASTYPPGGQPQHF

clone size: once
V gene: TRBV4-1
D gene: NA
J gene: TRBJ2-7
CDR3 DNA: TGCGCCAGCAGCCAAGATGACGGCGGCTACGAGCAGTACTTC
CDR3 protein: CASSQDDGGYEQYF

clone size: NA
V gene: TRBV5-6
D gene: TRBD1
J gene: TRBJ1-6
CDR3 DNA: TGTGCCAGCAGCTTTGCGCCGGGACAGAATAATTCACCCCTCCACTTT
CDR3 protein: CASSFAPGQNNSPLHF

clone size: NA
V gene: TRBV25-1
D gene: TRBD2
J gene: TRBJ2-1
CDR3 DNA: TGTGCCAGCAGTCCACTAGCGGGCCTCGCCCCTTACAATGAGCAGTTCTTC
CDR3 protein: CASSPLAGLAPYNEQFF

clone size: once
V gene: TRBV5-6
D gene: NA
J gene: TRBJ2-6
CDR3 DNA: TGTGCCAGCAGCCCCGGGAATGGGGCCAACGTCCTGACTTTC
CDR3 protein: CASSPGNGANVLTF

clone size: NA
V gene: TRBV7-9
D gene: NA
J gene: TRBJ2-3
CDR3 DNA: TGTGCCAGCAGCTTAGGGTACAGCACAAGCACAGATACGCAGTATTTT
CDR3 protein: CASSLGYSTSTDTQYF

clone size: NA
V gene: TRBV5-1
D gene: TRBD2
J gene: TRBJ2-7
CDR3 DNA: TGCGCCAGCAGCTTGGGGACTAGCGGATTGAGCTCCTACGAGCAGTACTTC
CDR3 protein: CASSLGTSGLSSYEQYF

clone size: NA
V gene: TRBV2
D gene: NA
J gene: TRBJ1-1
CDR3 DNA: TGTGCCAGCAATGGGCAGCCGAACACTGAAGCTTTCTTT
CDR3 protein: CASNGQPNTEAFF

clone size: NA
V gene: TRBV30
D gene: NA
J gene: TRBJ2-7
CDR3 DNA: TGTGCCTGGATCCCCGAAGATACCTACGAGCAGTACTTC
CDR3 protein: CAWIPEDTYEQYF

clone size: NA
V gene: TRBV9
D gene: TRBD1
J gene: TRBJ2-3
CDR3 DNA: TGTGCCAGCAGCCTTGCCTCGACAGGGGCGATGACAGATACGCAGTATTTT
CDR3 protein: CASSLASTGAMTDTQYF

clone size: NA
V gene: TRBV6-5
D gene: NA
J gene: TRBJ1-5
CDR3 DNA: TGTGCCAGCAGTGAATGGAGGTCGGAGGAGCCCCAGCATTTT
CDR3 protein: CASSEWRSEEPQHF

clone size: NA
V gene: TRBV28
D gene: NA
J gene: TRBJ2-7
CDR3 DNA: TGTGCCAGCAGTCAGTGGAGGAGAACCTACGAGCAGTACTTC
CDR3 protein: CASSQWRRTYEQYF

clone size: NA
V gene: TRBV28
D gene: NA
J gene: TRBJ2-2
CDR3 DNA: TGTGCCAGCAGTTTATGGGCCGCACAATCAGGGTCCGGGGAGCTGTTTTTT
CDR3 protein: CASSLWAAQSGSGELFF

clone size: NA
V gene: TRBV19
D gene: NA
J gene: TRBJ2-4
CDR3 DNA: TGTGCCAGTAGTATCCGGACCCTTAAAAACATTCAGTACTTC
CDR3 protein: CASSIRTLKNIQYF

clone size: NA
V gene: TRBV10-3
D gene: NA
J gene: TRBJ1-5
CDR3 DNA: TGTGCCATCAGTGAGGGACAGCCTTATAGCAATCAGCCCCAGCATTTT
CDR3 protein: CAISEGQPYSNQPQHF

clone size: once
V gene: TRBV29-1
D gene: NA
J gene: TRBJ2-1
CDR3 DNA: TGCAGCGTTGGACTCTCGGAGCAGTTCTTC
CDR3 protein: CSVGLSEQFF

clone size: NA
V gene: TRBV7-9
D gene: TRBD2
J gene: TRBJ2-5
CDR3 DNA: TGTGCCAGCAGCTTAGGCCTAGCGGGAGTTGAGACCCAGTACTTC
CDR3 protein: CASSLGLAGVETQYF

clone size: NA
V gene: TRBV11-2
D gene: TRBD1
J gene: TRBJ1-5
CDR3 DNA: TGTGCCAGCAGCTTAGCTCCGGGGACAGGCTCACAGCATTTT
CDR3 protein: CASSLAPGTGSQHF

clone size: NA
V gene: TRBV18
D gene: TRBD2
J gene: TRBJ2-1
CDR3 DNA: TGTGCCAGCTCACCAACCATAGCGGGAGTAACCTACAATGAGCAGTTCTTC
CDR3 protein: CASSPTIAGVTYNEQFF